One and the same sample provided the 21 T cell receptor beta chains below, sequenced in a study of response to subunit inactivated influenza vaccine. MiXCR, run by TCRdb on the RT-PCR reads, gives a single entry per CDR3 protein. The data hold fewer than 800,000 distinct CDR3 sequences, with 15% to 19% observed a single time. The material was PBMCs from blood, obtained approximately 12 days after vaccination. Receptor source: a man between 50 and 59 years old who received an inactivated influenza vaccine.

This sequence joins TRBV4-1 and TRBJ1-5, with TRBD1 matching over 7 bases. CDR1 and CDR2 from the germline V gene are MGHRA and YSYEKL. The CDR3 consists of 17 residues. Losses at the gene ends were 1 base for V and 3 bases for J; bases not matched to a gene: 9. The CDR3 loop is CASSQGLQGSLNQPQHF. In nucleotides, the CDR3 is TGCGCCAGCAGCCAAGGATTACAGGGGTCCCTCAATCAGCCCCAGCATTTT.

CDR3 residues: CASSFGDSYEQYF. CDR3 bases: TGTGCCAGCAGCTTTGGGGACAGCTACGAGCAGTACTTC. V gene TRBV7-6 combines with J gene TRBJ2-7, with 7 nucleotides matching TRBD1. Trimming removed 3 bases from V and 3 bases from J; junction bases left unmatched: 2. The CDR3 length is 13 residues. The germline V gene has CDR1 SGHVS and CDR2 FNYEAQ.

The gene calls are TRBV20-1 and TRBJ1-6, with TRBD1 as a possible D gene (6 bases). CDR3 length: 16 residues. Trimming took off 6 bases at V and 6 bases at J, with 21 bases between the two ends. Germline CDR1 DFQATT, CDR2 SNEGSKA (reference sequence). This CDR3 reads CSAEGGRLARNSPLHF. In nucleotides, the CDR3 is TGCAGTGCCGAAGGGGGAAGGTTGGCTCGTAATTCACCCCTCCACTTT.

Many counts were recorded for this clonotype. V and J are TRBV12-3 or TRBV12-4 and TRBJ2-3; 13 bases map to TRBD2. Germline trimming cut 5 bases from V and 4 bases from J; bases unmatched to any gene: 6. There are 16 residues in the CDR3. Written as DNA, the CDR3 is TGTGCCAGCAGTCCATGGACTAGCGGGAGCGCAGATACGCAGTATTTT. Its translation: CASSPWTSGSADTQYF.

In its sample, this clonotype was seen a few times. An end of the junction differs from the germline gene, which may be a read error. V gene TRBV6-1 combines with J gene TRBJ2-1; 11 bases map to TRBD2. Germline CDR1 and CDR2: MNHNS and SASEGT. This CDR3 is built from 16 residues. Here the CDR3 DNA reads TGTGCCAGCAGGCTACTAGCGGGGGATCTCTACATTGAGCAGTTCTTC. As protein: CASRLLAGDLYIEQFF.

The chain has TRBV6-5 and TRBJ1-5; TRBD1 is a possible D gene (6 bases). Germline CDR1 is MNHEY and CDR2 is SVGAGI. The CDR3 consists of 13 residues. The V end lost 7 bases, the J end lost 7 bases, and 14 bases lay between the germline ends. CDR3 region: CASNNREGQPQHF. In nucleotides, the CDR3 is TGTGCCAGCAATAACAGGGAAGGCCAGCCCCAGCATTTT.

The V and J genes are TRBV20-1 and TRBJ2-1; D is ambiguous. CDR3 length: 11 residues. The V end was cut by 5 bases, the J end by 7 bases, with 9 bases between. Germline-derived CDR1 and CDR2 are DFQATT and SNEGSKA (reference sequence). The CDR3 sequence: CSAQHRNEQFF. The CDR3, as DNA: TGCAGTGCTCAACATCGGAATGAGCAGTTCTTC.

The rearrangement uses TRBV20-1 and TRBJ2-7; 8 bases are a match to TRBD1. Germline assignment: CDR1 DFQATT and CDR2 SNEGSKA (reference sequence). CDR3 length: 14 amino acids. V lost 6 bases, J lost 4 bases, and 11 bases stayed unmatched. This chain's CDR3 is CSAPDAGGSYEQYF. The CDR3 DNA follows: TGCAGTGCGCCAGATGCAGGGGGCAGTTACGAGCAGTACTTC.

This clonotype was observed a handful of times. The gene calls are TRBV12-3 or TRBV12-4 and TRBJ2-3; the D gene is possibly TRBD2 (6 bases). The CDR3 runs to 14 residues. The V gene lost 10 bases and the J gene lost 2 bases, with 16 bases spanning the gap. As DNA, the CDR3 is TGTGCCACCGCGACGGGGGTACACACAGATACGCAGTATTTT. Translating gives CATATGVHTDTQYF.

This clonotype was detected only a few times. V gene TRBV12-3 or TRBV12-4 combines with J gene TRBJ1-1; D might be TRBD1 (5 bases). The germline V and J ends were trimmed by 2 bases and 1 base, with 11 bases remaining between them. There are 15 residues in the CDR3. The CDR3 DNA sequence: TGTGCCAGCAGTTTATTGTTCCAGGGGAACACTGAAGCTTTCTTT. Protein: CASSLLFQGNTEAFF.

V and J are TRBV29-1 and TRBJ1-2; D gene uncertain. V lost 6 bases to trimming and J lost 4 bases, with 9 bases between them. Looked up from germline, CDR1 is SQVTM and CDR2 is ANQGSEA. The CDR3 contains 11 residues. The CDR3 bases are TGCAGCGTAAGTGACCGCTATGGCTACACCTTC. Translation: CSVSDRYGYTF.

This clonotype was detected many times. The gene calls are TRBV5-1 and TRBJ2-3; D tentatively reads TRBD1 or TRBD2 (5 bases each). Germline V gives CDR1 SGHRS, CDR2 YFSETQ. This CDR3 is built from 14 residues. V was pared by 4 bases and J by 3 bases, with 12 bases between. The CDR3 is CASSLRGATDTQYF. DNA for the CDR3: TGCGCCAGCAGCCTCAGAGGGGCGACAGATACGCAGTATTTT.

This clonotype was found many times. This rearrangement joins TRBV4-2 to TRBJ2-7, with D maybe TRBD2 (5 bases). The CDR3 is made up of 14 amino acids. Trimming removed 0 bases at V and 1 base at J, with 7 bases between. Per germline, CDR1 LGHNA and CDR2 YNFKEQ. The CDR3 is CASSQEGGSYEQYF. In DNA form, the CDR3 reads TGTGCCAGCAGCCAAGAGGGCGGGTCCTACGAGCAGTACTTC.

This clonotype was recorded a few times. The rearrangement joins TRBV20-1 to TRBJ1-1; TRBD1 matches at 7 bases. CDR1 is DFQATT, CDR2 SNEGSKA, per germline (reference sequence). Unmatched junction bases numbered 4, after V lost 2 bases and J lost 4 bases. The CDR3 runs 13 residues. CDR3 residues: CSARLQGFTEAFF. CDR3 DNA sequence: TGCAGTGCTAGATTACAGGGGTTCACTGAAGCTTTCTTT.

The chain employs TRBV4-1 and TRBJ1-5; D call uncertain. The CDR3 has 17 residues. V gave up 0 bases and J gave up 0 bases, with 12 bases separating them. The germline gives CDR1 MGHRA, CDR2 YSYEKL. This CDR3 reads CASSQDRTAPSNQPQHF. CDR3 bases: TGCGCCAGCAGCCAAGATCGAACAGCCCCTAGCAATCAGCCCCAGCATTTT.

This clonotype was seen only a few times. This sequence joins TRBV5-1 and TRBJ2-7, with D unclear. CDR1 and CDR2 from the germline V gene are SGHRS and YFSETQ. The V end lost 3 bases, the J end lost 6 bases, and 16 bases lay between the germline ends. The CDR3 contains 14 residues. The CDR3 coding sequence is TGCGCCAGCAGCTCCGGGTCCCTAAGAGGCGAGCAGTACTTC. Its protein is CASSSGSLRGEQYF.

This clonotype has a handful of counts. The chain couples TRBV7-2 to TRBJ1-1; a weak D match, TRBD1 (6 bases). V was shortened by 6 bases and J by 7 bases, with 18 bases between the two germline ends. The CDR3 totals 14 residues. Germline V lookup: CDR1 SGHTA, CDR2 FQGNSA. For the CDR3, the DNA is TGTGCCAGCAGGGAAAGAGACAGGAGCCTTGAAGCTTTCTTT. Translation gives CASRERDRSLEAFF.

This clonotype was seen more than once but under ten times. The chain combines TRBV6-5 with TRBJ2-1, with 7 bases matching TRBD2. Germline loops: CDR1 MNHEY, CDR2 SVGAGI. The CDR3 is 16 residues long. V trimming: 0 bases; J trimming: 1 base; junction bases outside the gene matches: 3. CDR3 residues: CASSYSSGGSYNEQFF. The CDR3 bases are TGTGCCAGCAGTTACTCATCGGGGGGATCCTACAATGAGCAGTTCTTC.

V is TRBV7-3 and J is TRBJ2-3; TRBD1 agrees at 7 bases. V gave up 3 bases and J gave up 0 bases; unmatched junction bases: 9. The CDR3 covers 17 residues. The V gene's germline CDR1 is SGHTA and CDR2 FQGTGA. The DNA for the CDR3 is TGTGCCAGCAGCTTGGGTACCGGGACAGATAGCACAGATACGCAGTATTTT. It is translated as CASSLGTGTDSTDTQYF.

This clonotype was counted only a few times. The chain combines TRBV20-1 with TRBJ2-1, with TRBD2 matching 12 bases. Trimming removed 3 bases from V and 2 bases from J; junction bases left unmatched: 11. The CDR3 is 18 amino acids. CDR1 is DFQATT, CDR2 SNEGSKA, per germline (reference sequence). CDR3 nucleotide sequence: TGCAGTGCTAGCCCGCGGCTAGCGGGAGGGAGCACCTACAATGAGCAGTTCTTC. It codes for CSASPRLAGGSTYNEQFF.

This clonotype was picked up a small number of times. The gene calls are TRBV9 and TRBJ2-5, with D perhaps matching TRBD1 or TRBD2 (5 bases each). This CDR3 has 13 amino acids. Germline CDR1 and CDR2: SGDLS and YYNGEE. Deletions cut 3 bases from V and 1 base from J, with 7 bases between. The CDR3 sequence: CASSAGPQETQYF. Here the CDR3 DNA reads TGTGCCAGCAGCGCGGGACCCCAAGAGACCCAGTACTTC.